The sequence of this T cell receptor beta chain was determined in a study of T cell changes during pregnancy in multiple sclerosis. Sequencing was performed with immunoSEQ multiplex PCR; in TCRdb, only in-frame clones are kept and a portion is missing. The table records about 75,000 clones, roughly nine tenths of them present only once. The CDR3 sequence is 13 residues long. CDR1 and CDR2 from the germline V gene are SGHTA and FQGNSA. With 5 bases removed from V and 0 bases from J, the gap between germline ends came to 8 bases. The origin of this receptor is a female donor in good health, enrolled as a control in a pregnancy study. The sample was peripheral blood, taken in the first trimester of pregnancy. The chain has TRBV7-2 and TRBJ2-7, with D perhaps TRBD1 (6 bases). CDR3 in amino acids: CASSGDNSYEQYF. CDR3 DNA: TGTGCCAGCAGCGGGGACAACTCCTACGAGCAGTACTTC.